This T cell receptor beta chain comes out of a study of T cell responses to AZD1222 COVID-19 vaccine. Study-level results: Sampled repertoires all dated from after the peak T cell response. It should be noted that donors were predominantly white British and more often female, and clonal diversity was possibly underestimated. Targets within unmutated variant regions were reportedly found for nearly half of spike-specific TCRs. Only five or six AZD1222 recipients were seropositive at baseline.

TCRdb's table, derived via immunoSEQ multiplex PCR, lists solely in-frame clones and lacks some. The table records 110,000 to 150,000 clones, more than 90% of them present only once. The germline gives CDR1 SGHAT, CDR2 FQDESV (reference sequence). With 3 bases removed from V and 4 bases from J, the gap between germline ends came to 10 bases. This CDR3 comprises 13 residues. Turning to this clone: Its antigen is not known.

The sequence came from an adult in good health. The sequenced sample was peripheral blood, obtained on day 0 of AZD1222 vaccination. The chain combines TRBV11-1 with TRBJ2-7, with no clear D. The chain's CDR3 is CASSFGRLYEQYF. As DNA, the CDR3 is TGTGCCAGCAGCTTTGGACGTCTATACGAGCAGTACTTC.